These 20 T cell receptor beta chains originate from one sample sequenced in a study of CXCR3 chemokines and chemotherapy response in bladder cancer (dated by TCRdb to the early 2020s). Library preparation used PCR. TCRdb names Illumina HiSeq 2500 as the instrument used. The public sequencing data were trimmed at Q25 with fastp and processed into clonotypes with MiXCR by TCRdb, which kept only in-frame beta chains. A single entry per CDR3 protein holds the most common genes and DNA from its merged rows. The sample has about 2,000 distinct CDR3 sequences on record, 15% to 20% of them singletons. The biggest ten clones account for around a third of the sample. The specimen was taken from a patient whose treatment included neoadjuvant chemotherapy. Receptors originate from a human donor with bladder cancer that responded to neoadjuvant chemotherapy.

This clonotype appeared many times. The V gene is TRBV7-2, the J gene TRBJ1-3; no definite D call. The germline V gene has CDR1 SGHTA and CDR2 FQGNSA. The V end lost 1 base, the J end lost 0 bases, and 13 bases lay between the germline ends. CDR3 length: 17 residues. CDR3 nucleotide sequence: TGTGCCAGCAGCTTAGGGACTCCTTTCAGCTCTGGAAACACCATATATTTT. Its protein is CASSLGTPFSSGNTIYF.

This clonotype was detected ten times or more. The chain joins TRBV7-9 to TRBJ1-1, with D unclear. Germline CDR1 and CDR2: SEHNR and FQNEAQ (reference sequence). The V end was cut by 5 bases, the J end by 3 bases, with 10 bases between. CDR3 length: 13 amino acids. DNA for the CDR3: TGTGCCAGCAGCCCCAAGGCTGACACTGAAGCTTTCTTT. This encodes CASSPKADTEAFF.

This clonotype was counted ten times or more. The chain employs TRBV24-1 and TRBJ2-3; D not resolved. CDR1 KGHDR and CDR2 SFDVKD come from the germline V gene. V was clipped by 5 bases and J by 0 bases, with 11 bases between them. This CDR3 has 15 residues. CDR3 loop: CATSGSQPSTDTQYF. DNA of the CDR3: TGTGCCACCAGTGGGTCACAGCCTAGCACAGATACGCAGTATTTT.

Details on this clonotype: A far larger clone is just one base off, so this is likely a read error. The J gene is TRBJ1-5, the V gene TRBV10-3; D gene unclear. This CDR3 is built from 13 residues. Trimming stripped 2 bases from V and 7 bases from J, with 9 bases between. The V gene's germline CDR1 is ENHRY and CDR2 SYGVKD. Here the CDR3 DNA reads TGTGCCATCAGTGAGAAGGGAGGGCAGCCCCAGCATTTT. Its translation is CAISEKGGQPQHF.

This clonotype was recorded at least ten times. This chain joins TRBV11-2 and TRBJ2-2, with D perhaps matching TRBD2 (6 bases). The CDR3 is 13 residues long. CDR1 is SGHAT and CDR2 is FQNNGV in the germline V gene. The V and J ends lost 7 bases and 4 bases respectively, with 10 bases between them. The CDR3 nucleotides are TGTGCCAGCACGCGGGACCTCACCGGGGAGCTGTTTTTT. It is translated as CASTRDLTGELFF.

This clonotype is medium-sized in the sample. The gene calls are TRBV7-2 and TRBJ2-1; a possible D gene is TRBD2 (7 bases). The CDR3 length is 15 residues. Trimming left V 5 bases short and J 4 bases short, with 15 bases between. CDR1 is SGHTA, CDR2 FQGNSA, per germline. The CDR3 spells CASSPEGGHYNEQFF. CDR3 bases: TGTGCCAGCAGCCCCGAGGGGGGGCATTACAATGAGCAGTTCTTC.

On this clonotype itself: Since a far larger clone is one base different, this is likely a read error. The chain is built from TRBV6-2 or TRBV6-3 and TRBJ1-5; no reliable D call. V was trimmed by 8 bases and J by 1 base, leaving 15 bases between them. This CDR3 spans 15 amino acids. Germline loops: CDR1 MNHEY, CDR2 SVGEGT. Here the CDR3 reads CASGLSWESNQPQHF. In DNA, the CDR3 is TGTGCCAGCGGCCTAAGTTGGGAGAGCAATCAGCCCCAGCATTTT.

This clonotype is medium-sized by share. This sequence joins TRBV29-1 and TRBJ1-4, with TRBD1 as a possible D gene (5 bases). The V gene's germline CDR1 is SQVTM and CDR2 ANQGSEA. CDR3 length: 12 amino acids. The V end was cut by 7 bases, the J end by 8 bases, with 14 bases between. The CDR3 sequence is CSAAREGEKLFF. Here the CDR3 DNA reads TGCAGCGCCGCAAGAGAGGGGGAAAAACTGTTTTTT.

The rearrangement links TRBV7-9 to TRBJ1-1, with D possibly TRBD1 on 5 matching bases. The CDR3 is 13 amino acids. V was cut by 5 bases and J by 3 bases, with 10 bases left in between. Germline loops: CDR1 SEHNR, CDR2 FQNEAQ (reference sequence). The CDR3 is CASSRRGYTEAFF. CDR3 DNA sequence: TGTGCCAGCAGCAGGCGGGGCTACACTGAAGCTTTCTTT.

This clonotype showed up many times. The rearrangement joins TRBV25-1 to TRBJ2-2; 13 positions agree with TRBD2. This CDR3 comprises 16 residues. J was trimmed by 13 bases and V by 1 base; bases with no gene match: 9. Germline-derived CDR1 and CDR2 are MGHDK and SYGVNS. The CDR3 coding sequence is TGTGCCAGCAGTGAATTAGGACTAGCGGGAGCCGTGGGGCTGTTTTTT. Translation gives CASSELGLAGAVGLFF.

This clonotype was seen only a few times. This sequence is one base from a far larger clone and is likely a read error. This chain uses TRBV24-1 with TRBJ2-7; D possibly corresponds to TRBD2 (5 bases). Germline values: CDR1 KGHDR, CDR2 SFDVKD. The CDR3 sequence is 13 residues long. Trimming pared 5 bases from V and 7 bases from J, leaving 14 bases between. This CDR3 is CATSVGSRDEQYF. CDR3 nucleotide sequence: TGTGCCACCAGTGTGGGGAGTCGGGATGAGCAGTACTTC.

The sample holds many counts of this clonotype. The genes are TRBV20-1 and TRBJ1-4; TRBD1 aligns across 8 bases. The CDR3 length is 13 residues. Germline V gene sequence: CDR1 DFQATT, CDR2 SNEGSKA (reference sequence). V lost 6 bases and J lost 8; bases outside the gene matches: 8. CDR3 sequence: CSARTGIGEKLFF. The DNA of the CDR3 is TGCAGTGCCCGGACAGGGATAGGAGAAAAACTGTTTTTT.

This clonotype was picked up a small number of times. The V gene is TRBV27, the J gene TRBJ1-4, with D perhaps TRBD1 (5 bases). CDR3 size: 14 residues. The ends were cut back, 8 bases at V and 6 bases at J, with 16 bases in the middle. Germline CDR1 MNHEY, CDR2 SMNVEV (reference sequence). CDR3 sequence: CASRINRQYEKLFF. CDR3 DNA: TGTGCCAGCCGTATTAACAGGCAGTATGAAAAACTGTTTTTT.

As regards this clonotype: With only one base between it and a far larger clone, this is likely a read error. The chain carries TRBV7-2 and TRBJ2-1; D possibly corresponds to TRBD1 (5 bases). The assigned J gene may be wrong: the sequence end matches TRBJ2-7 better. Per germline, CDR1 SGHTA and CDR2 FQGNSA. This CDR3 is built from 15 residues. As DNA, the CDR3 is TGTGCCAGCAGCTTAAGGGGCAGGTCGACCTACGAGCAGTACTTC. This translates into CASSLRGRSTYEQYF.

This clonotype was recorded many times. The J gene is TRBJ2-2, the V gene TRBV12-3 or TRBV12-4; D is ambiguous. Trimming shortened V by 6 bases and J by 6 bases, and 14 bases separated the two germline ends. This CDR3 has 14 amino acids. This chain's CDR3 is CASRGTTVAGELFF. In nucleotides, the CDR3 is TGTGCCAGCAGGGGAACTACAGTGGCCGGGGAGCTGTTTTTT.

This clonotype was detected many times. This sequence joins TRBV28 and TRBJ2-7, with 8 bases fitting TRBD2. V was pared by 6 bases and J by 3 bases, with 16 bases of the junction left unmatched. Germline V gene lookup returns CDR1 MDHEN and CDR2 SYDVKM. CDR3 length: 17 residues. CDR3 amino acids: CASRGGTSGRGNYEQYF. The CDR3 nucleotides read TGTGCCAGCAGAGGGGGAACCAGCGGGAGAGGCAACTACGAGCAGTACTTC.

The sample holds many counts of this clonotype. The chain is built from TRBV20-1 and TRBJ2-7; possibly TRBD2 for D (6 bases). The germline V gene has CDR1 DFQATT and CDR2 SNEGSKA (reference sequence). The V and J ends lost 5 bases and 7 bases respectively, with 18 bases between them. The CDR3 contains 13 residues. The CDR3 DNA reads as TGCAGTGCTCCTTCACCGGGAGCGAGGGAGCAGTACTTC. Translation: CSAPSPGAREQYF.

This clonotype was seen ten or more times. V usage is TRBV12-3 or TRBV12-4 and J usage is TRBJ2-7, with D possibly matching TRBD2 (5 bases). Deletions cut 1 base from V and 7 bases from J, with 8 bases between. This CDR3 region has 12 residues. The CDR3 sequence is CASSLGPGEQYF. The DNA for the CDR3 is TGTGCCAGCAGTTTAGGGCCGGGAGAGCAGTACTTC.

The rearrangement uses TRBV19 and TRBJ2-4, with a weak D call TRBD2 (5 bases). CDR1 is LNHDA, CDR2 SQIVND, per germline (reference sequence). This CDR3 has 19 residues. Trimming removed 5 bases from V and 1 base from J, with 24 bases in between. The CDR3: CASSGRATNTGEAKNIQYF. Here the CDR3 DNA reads TGTGCCAGTAGTGGGCGGGCTACGAACACCGGGGAGGCCAAAAACATTCAGTACTTC.

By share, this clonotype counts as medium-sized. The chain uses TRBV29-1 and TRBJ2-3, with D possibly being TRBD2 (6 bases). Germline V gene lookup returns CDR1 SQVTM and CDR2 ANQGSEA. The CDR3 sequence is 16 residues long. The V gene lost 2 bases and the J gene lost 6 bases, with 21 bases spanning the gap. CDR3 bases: TGCAGCGTTGAACGAAAAGGCGGGATAGCAGGTGATACGCAGTATTTT. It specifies CSVERKGGIAGDTQYF.